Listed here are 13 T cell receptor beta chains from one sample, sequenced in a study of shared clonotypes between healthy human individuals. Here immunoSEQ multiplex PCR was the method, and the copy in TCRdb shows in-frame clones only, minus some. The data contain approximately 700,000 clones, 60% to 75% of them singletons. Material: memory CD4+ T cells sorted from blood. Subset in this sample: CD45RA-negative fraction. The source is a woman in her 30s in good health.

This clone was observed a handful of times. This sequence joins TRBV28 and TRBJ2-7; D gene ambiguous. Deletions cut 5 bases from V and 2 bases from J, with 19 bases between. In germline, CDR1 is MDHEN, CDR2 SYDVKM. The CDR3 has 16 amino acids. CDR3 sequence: CASSLNGVGRAYEQYF. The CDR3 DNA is TGTGCCAGCAGTCTAAATGGGGTAGGTCGCGCCTACGAGCAGTACTTC.

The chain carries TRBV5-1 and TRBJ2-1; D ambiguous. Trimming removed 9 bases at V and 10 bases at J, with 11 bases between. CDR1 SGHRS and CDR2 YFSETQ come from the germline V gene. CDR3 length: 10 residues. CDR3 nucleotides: TGCGCCACTCTCCACTTGGAGCAGTTCTTC. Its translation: CATLHLEQFF.

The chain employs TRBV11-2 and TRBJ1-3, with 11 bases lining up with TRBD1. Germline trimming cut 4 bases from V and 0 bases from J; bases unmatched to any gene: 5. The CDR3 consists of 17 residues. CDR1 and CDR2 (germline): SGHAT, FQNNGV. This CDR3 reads CASSSRGTGGSGNTIYF. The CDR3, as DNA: TGTGCCAGCAGCTCCCGAGGGACAGGGGGCTCTGGAAACACCATATATTTT.

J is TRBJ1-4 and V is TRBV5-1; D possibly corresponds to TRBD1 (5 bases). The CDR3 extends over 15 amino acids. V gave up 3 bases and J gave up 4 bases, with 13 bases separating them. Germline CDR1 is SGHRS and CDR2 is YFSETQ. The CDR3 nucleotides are TGCGCCAGCAGCTACCTGAGCAGGGTTAATGAAAAACTGTTTTTT. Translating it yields CASSYLSRVNEKLFF.

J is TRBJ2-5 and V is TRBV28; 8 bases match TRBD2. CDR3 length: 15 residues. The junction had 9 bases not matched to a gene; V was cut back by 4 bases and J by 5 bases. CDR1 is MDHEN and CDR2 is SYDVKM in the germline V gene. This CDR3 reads CASSYYGRDFETQYF. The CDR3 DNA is TGTGCCAGCAGTTACTACGGGAGGGATTTCGAGACCCAGTACTTC.

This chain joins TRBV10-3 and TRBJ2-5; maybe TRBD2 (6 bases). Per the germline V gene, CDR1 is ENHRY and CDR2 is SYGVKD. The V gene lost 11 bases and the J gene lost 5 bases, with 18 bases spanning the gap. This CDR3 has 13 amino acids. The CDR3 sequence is CAVRDLRTETQYF. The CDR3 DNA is TGTGCCGTACGGGACTTACGAACGGAGACCCAGTACTTC.

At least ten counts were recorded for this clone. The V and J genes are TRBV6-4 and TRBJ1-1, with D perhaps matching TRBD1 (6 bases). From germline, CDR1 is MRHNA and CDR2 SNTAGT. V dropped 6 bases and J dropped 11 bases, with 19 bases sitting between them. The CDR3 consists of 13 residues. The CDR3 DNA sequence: TGTGCCAGCAGCGAACTACAGGGTACGGATGCTTTCTTT. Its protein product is CASSELQGTDAFF.

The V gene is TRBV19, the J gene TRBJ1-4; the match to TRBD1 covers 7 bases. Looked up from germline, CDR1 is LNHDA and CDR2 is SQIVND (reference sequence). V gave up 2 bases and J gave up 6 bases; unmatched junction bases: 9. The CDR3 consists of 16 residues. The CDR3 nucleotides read TGTGCCAGTAGTATACGACGACAGGGTTTGGATGAAAAACTGTTTTTT. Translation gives CASSIRRQGLDEKLFF. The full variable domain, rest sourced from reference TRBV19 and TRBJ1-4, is DGGITQSPKYLFRKEGQNVTLSCEQNLNHDAMYWYRQDPGQGLRLIYYSQIVNDFQKGDIAEGYSVSREKKESFPLTVTSAQKNPTAFYLCASSIRRQGLDEKLFFGSGTQLSVL.

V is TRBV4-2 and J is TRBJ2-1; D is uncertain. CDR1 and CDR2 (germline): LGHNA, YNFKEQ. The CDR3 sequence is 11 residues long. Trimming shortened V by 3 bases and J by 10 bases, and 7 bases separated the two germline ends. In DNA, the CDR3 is TGTGCCAGCAGCCAGGTTCGGGAGCAGTTCTTC. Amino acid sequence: CASSQVREQFF.

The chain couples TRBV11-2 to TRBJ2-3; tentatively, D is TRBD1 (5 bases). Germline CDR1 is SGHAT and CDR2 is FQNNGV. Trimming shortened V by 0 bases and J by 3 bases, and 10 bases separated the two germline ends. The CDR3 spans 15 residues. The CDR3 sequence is CASSLDRTKTDTQYF. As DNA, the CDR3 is TGTGCCAGCAGCTTAGATCGGACAAAAACAGATACGCAGTATTTT.

The CDR3 DNA reads TGTGCCAGCAGCTTTACGGACAGCAGCACTGAAGCTTTCTTT. Amino acid sequence: CASSFTDSSTEAFF. The genes are TRBV7-9 and TRBJ1-1; D possibly corresponds to TRBD1 (6 bases). This CDR3 has 14 amino acids. Germline V lookup: CDR1 SEHNR, CDR2 FQNEAQ (reference sequence). Trimming stripped 3 bases from V and 4 bases from J, with 12 bases between.

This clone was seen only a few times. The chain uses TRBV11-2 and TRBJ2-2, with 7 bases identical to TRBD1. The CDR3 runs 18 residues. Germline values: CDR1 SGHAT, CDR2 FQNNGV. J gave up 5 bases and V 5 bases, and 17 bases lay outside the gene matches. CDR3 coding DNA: TGTGCCAGCAGCCCTAACCTCGGACAGGCAGGGGGAACCGGGGAGCTGTTTTTT. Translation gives CASSPNLGQAGGTGELFF. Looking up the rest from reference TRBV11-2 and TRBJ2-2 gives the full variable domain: EAGVAQSPRYKIIEKRQSVAFWCNPISGHATLYWYQQILGQGPKLLIQFQNNGVVDDSQLPKDRFSAERLKGVDSTLKIQPAKLEDSAVYLCASSPNLGQAGGTGELFFGEGSRLTVL.

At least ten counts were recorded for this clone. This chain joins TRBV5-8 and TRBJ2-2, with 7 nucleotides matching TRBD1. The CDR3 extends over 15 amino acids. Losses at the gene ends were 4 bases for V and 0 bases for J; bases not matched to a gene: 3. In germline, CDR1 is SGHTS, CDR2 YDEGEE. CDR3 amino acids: CASSDGTANTGELFF. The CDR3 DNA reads TGTGCCAGCAGCGACGGGACAGCGAACACCGGGGAGCTGTTTTTT.